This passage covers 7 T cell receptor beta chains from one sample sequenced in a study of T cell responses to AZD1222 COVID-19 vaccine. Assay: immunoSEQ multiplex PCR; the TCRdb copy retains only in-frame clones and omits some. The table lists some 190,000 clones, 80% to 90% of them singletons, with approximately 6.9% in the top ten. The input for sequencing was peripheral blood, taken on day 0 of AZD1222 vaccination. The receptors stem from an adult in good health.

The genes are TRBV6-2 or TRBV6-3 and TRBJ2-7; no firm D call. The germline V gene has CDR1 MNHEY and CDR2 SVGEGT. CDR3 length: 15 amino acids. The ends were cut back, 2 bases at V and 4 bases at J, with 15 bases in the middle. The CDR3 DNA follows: TGTGCCAGCAGTTACCCCCGAAGGTCACATTACGAGCAGTACTTC. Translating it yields CASSYPRRSHYEQYF.

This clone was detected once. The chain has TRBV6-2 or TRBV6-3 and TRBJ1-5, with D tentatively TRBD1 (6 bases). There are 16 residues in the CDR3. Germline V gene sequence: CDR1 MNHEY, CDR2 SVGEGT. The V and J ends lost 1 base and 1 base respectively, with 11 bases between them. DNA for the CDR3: TGTGCCAGCAGTTACTTACGGGACATAAGCAATCAGCCCCAGCATTTT. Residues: CASSYLRDISNQPQHF.

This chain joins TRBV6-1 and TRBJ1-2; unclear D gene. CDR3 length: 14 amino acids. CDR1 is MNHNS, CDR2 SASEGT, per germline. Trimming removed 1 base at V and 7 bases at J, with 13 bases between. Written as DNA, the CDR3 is TGTGCCAGCAGTGAAGGAGGGCAGGTTGTTGGCTACACCTTC. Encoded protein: CASSEGGQVVGYTF.

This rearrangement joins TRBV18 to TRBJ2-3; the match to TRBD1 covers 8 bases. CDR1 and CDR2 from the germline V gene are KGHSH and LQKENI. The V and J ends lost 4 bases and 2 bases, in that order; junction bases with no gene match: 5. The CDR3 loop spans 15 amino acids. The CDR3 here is CASSLGQVNTDTQYF. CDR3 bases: TGTGCCAGCTCACTGGGACAGGTAAACACAGATACGCAGTATTTT.

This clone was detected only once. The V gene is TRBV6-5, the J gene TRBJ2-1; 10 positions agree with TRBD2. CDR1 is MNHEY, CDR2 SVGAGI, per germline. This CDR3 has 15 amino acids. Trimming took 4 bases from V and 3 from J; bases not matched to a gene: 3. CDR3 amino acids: CASSSLAGGYNEQFF. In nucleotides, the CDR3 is TGTGCCAGCAGTTCCTTAGCGGGGGGCTACAATGAGCAGTTCTTC.

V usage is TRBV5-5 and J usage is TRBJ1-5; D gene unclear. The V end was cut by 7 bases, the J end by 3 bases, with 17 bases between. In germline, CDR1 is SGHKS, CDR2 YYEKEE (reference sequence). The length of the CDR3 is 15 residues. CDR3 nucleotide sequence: TGTGCCAGCCACCCTATGGCGGGGATCAATCAGCCCCAGCATTTT. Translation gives CASHPMAGINQPQHF.

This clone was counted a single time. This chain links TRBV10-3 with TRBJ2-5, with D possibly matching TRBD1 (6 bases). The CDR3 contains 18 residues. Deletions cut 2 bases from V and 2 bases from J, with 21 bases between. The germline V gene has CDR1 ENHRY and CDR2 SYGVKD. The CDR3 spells CAISEPQGSGAIQETQYF. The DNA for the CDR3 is TGTGCCATCAGTGAGCCACAGGGTTCCGGCGCGATTCAAGAGACCCAGTACTTC.